The source of this TCR beta chain is a study of cytomegalovirus exposure and HLA in healthy donors. Broader study findings: Beyond CMV serostatus, there was no information to go on about immune exposure. Most TCR sequences were seen very rarely across donors, but some public TCRs occurred in many.

About this clone itself: The antigen is not known.

This CDR3 is built from 14 residues. PCR involved 60 Vbeta and 13 Jbeta primers. Some clones are missing from TCRdb's copy, which holds only in-frame ones; the method was immunoSEQ multiplex PCR. The table includes some 140,000 clones, roughly 79% detected once. Sequencing was performed on PBMCs. The TCR sequence derives from a man aged 18-30 years in good health and CMV-seronegative. V is TRBV12-1 and J is TRBJ2-7; the table calls TRBD1, which could not be checked here. TRBV12-1 is a listed pseudogene. The chain's CDR3 is CASSLGRGQYEQYF. CDR3 bases: TGTGCCAGCAGCCTGGGCAGGGGGCAATACGAGCAGTACTTC.